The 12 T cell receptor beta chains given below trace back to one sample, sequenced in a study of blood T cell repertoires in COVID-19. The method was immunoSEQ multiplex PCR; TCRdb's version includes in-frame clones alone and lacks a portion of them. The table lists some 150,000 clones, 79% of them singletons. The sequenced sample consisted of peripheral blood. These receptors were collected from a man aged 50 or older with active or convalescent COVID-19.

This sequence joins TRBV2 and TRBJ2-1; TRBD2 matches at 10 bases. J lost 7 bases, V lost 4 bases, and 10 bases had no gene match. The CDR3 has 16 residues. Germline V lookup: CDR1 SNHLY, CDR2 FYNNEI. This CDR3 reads CASSARTSGPFNEQFF. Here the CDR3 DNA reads TGTGCCAGCAGTGCGAGGACTAGCGGACCCTTTAATGAGCAGTTCTTC.

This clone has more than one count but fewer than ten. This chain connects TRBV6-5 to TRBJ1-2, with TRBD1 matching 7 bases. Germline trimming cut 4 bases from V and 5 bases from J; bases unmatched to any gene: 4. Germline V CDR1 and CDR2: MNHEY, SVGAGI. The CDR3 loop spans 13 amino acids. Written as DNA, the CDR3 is TGTGCCAGCAGTTCGGCAGGGGGATATGGCTACACCTTC. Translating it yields CASSSAGGYGYTF.

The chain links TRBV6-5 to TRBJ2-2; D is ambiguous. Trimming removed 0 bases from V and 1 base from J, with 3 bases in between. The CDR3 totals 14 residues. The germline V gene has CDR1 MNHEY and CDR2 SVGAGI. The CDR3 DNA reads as TGTGCCAGCAGTTACTCCGTGAACACCGGGGAGCTGTTTTTT. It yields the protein CASSYSVNTGELFF.

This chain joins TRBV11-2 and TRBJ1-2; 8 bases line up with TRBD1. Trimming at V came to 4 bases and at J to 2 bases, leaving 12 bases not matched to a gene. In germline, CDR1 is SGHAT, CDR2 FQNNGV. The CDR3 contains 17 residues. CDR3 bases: TGTGCCAGCAGCTCCTTTCCCCAGGGGGCGGGGAACTATGGCTACACCTTC. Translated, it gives CASSSFPQGAGNYGYTF.

DNA for the CDR3: TGTGCCAGCAGTCCCCGGGGACAGTCTCACAATGAGCAGTTCTTC. Its translation: CASSPRGQSHNEQFF. This rearrangement joins TRBV28 to TRBJ2-1, with 7 nucleotides matching TRBD1. V lost 5 bases and J lost 5; bases outside the gene matches: 9. CDR3 length equals 15 residues. Germline CDR1 and CDR2: MDHEN and SYDVKM.

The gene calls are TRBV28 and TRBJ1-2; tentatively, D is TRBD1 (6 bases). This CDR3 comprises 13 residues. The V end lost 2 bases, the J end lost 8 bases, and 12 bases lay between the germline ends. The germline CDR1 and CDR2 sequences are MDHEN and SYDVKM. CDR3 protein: CASSLAGAGGYTF. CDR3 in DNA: TGTGCCAGCAGTTTAGCGGGGGCGGGAGGCTACACCTTC.

CDR3 sequence: CASSDTGGHATNEKLFF. In DNA form, the CDR3 reads TGCGCCAGCAGTGACACAGGGGGCCATGCAACTAATGAAAAACTGTTTTTT. The chain couples TRBV10-2 to TRBJ1-4, with 9 nucleotides matching TRBD1. The CDR3 contains 17 residues. Germline-derived CDR1 and CDR2 are WSHSY and SAAADI. Germline trimming cut 3 bases from V and 0 bases from J; bases unmatched to any gene: 5.

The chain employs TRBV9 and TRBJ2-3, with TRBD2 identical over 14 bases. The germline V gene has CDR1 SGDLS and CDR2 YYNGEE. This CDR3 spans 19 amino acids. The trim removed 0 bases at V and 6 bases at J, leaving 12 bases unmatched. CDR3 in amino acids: CASSVEGLAGAGHKDTQYF. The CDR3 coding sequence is TGTGCCAGCAGCGTAGAGGGACTAGCGGGAGCTGGTCACAAGGATACGCAGTATTTT. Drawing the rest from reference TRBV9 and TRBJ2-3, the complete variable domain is DSGVTQTPKHLITATGQRVTLRCSPRSGDLSVYWYQQSLDQGLQFLIQYYNGEERAKGNILERFSAQQFPDLHSELNLSSLELGDSALYFCASSVEGLAGAGHKDTQYFGPGTRLTVL.

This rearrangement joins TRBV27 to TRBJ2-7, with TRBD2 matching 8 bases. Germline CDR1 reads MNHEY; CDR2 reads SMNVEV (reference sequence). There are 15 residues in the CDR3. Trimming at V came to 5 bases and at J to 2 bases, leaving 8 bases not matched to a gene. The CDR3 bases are TGTGCCAGCAGTCCTCTTAGCGGGACCCCCTACGAGCAGTACTTC. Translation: CASSPLSGTPYEQYF.

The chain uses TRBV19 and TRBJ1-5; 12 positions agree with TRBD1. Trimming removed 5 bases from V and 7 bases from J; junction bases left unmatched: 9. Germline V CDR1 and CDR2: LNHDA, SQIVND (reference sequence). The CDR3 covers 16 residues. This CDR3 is CASSPRDRGLGQPQHF. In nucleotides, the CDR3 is TGTGCCAGTAGTCCCAGGGACAGGGGGCTGGGGCAGCCCCAGCATTTT.

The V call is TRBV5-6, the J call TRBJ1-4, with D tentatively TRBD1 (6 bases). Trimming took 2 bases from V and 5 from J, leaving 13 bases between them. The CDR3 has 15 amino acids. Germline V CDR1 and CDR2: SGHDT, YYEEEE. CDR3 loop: CASSLRQAQNEKLFF. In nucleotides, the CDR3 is TGTGCCAGCAGCTTACGACAGGCTCAAAATGAAAAACTGTTTTTT.

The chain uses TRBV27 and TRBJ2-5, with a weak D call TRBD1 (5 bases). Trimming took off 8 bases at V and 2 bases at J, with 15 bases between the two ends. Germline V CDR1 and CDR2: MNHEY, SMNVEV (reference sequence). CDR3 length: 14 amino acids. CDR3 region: CASAIQATQETQYF. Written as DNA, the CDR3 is TGTGCCAGCGCAATACAGGCCACGCAAGAGACCCAGTACTTC.